This T cell receptor (beta chain) emerged from a study of T cells in Graves' hyperthyroidism and ophthalmopathy. RNA transcripts were the template for amplifying TCR beta CDR3 regions. RT-PCR in the first round (using the HTBI primer set) targeted the TCR CDR3. TCRdb passed the multiplex PCR reads through MiXCR, listing each CDR3 protein once. The repertoire holds hundreds of thousands of distinct CDR3 sequences, with around 15% as singletons. Germline CDR1 reads SGHVS; CDR2 reads FQNEAQ. The ends were cut back, 4 bases at V and 4 bases at J, with 11 bases in the middle. The CDR3 is 13 residues long. Not enrolled were patients with uncontrolled infection, other autoimmune disease, pregnancy or lactation. This clonotype occurred many times.

The sample consisted of blood. The gene calls are TRBV7-8 and TRBJ2-7, with D perhaps matching TRBD2 (5 bases). The sequence derives from a man in his fifties with Graves' ophthalmopathy. CDR3 residues: CASSSLTGYEQYF. CDR3 nucleotides: TGTGCCAGCAGCTCCCTCACGGGGTACGAGCAGTACTTC.